A selection of T cell receptor beta chains follows, all from one sample in a study of lymphopenia after photon versus proton radiotherapy. Assay used: immunoSEQ multiplex PCR; TCRdb lists only in-frame clones, some missing. The sample holds roughly 58,000 clones, roughly 87% seen once. This material consisted of peripheral blood, taken from a patient treated with proton-based radiotherapy. These receptors were taken from a man of 80 years or more with esophageal cancer. Both conserved end residues are part of each CDR3. Each record gives: clone size, J gene, D gene, V gene, CDR3 DNA, CDR3 protein. The D gene is left open where the match is weak. Clone size is given for some rows only: seen once, a few or many times, or a class if the clone is expanded.

abundance: -; j_gene: TRBJ1-2; d_gene: TRBD1; v_gene: TRBV5-4; CDR3nt: TGTGCCAGCAGCCGACAGGGTGCGGAGTATGGCTACACCTTC; CDR3aa: CASSRQGAEYGYTF
abundance: -; j_gene: TRBJ1-2; d_gene: -; v_gene: TRBV9; CDR3nt: TGTGCCAGCAGCGGAGGGGTCCAGGGTACTATCTATGGCTACACCTTC; CDR3aa: CASSGGVQGTIYGYTF
abundance: -; j_gene: TRBJ2-3; d_gene: -; v_gene: TRBV2; CDR3nt: TGTGCCAGCAGTGAGGGACGGACCGCGGGGGATACGCAGTATTTT; CDR3aa: CASSEGRTAGDTQYF
abundance: -; j_gene: TRBJ2-1; d_gene: TRBD2; v_gene: TRBV6-1; CDR3nt: TGTGCCAGCAGTGAATGGACTAGCGGACTCTACAATGAGCAGTTCTTC; CDR3aa: CASSEWTSGLYNEQFF
abundance: -; j_gene: TRBJ2-7; d_gene: -; v_gene: TRBV6-5; CDR3nt: TGTGCCAGCAGTTACTCGAGTAGCCGACCCTACGAGCAGTACTTC; CDR3aa: CASSYSSSRPYEQYF
abundance: once; j_gene: TRBJ2-3; d_gene: TRBD1; v_gene: TRBV11-2; CDR3nt: TGTGCCAGCAGCTTAGTACAGGGGAGCCTCTCCACAGATACGCAGTATTTT; CDR3aa: CASSLVQGSLSTDTQYF
abundance: -; j_gene: TRBJ1-1; d_gene: -; v_gene: TRBV4-1; CDR3nt: TGCGCCAGCAGCCAAGATCCGGGAACAGAGGAAGACACTGAAGCTTTCTTT; CDR3aa: CASSQDPGTEEDTEAFF
abundance: -; j_gene: TRBJ2-7; d_gene: -; v_gene: TRBV7-5; CDR3nt: TGTGTCAGAAGCTTAGTGGTACGGTGTGCGGGAGGCCCCACCTACGAGCAGTACTTC; CDR3aa: CVRSLVVRCAGGPTYEQYF
abundance: -; j_gene: TRBJ1-6; d_gene: -; v_gene: TRBV27; CDR3nt: TGTGCCAGCAGTTTAGGAACGGGCGATACTTCACCCCTCCACTTT; CDR3aa: CASSLGTGDTSPLHF
abundance: once; j_gene: TRBJ1-1; d_gene: -; v_gene: TRBV2; CDR3nt: TGTGCCAGTAAGGACACCTTGAACACTGAAGCTTTCTTT; CDR3aa: CASKDTLNTEAFF
abundance: -; j_gene: TRBJ2-7; d_gene: TRBD1; v_gene: TRBV11-3; CDR3nt: TGTGCCAGCAGCCGAGGGGACAGGGGCGAGCAGTACTTC; CDR3aa: CASSRGDRGEQYF
abundance: few; j_gene: TRBJ1-2; d_gene: -; v_gene: TRBV18; CDR3nt: TGTGCCAGCTCACCACAGGACAGCGGCTATGGCTACACCTTC; CDR3aa: CASSPQDSGYGYTF
abundance: -; j_gene: TRBJ2-1; d_gene: -; v_gene: TRBV6-6; CDR3nt: TGTGCCAGCTCGGACCCGGGACAAATACACAATGAGCAGTTCTTC; CDR3aa: CASSDPGQIHNEQFF
abundance: -; j_gene: TRBJ2-7; d_gene: TRBD2; v_gene: TRBV4-3; CDR3nt: TGCGCCAGCAGCCGCAGACTAGCGGGAGCGGGGGAGCAGTACTTC; CDR3aa: CASSRRLAGAGEQYF
abundance: -; j_gene: TRBJ1-2; d_gene: -; v_gene: TRBV5-4; CDR3nt: TGTGCCAGCAGCTTGGTTGCAGGGAATGGCTACACCTTC; CDR3aa: CASSLVAGNGYTF
abundance: few; j_gene: TRBJ1-2; d_gene: TRBD1; v_gene: TRBV4-2; CDR3nt: TGTGCCAGCAGCCAAACAGGGGGCAGCTATGGCTACACCTTC; CDR3aa: CASSQTGGSYGYTF
abundance: once; j_gene: TRBJ2-7; d_gene: -; v_gene: TRBV4-1; CDR3nt: TGCGCCAGCAGCCAAGAAGTGGCCCGGGAGCAGTACTTC; CDR3aa: CASSQEVAREQYF
abundance: once; j_gene: TRBJ2-7; d_gene: -; v_gene: TRBV9; CDR3nt: TGTGCCAGCAGCCTGGGCCCGGTTTCCAACGAGCAGTACTTC; CDR3aa: CASSLGPVSNEQYF
abundance: -; j_gene: TRBJ1-1; d_gene: -; v_gene: TRBV4-3; CDR3nt: TGCGCCAGCAGCCAAGATCATCAGGGCCTTGAAGCTTTCTTT; CDR3aa: CASSQDHQGLEAFF
abundance: -; j_gene: TRBJ2-2; d_gene: TRBD2; v_gene: TRBV4-3; CDR3nt: TGCGCCAGCAGCCAAGACCCTGTGGAGGCTAGCGGCACCGGGGAGCTGTTTTTT; CDR3aa: CASSQDPVEASGTGELFF
abundance: -; j_gene: TRBJ2-6; d_gene: -; v_gene: TRBV2; CDR3nt: TGTGCCAGCACCTGGAGACGAGGAGGGGCAACAAGCTCTGGGGCCAACGTCCTGACTTTC; CDR3aa: CASTWRRGGATSSGANVLTF
abundance: -; j_gene: TRBJ2-1; d_gene: TRBD2; v_gene: TRBV10-3; CDR3nt: TGTGCCATCAGTGAGCCGGGACTAGGATTATACAATGAGCAGTTCTTC; CDR3aa: CAISEPGLGLYNEQFF
abundance: -; j_gene: TRBJ2-5; d_gene: -; v_gene: TRBV7-8; CDR3nt: TGTGCCAGCAGCTTACACGCGGAAGAGACCCAGTACTTC; CDR3aa: CASSLHAEETQYF
abundance: -; j_gene: TRBJ1-1; d_gene: -; v_gene: TRBV5-4; CDR3nt: TGTGCCAGCAGCTTAGGGGGAGGGAATAGGCGTGTCGCTGAAGCTTTCTTT; CDR3aa: CASSLGGGNRRVAEAFF
abundance: -; j_gene: TRBJ1-5; d_gene: -; v_gene: TRBV27; CDR3nt: TGTGCCATTCCAGGGGTTAGCAATCAGCCCCAGCATTTT; CDR3aa: CAIPGVSNQPQHF
abundance: -; j_gene: TRBJ2-1; d_gene: -; v_gene: TRBV5-4; CDR3nt: TGTGCCAGCAGCCCGATGGGGATGAGGGTTGGCAATGAGCAGTTCTTC; CDR3aa: CASSPMGMRVGNEQFF
abundance: -; j_gene: TRBJ2-5; d_gene: TRBD2; v_gene: TRBV7-2; CDR3nt: TGTGCCAGCAGCTTAGCCCCCAGCGGGAGTATATGGGAGACCCAGTACTTC; CDR3aa: CASSLAPSGSIWETQYF
abundance: -; j_gene: TRBJ2-7; d_gene: -; v_gene: TRBV5-6; CDR3nt: TGTGCCAGCAGCGCGCTCCGGGAGCCCTTCTACGAGCAGTACTTC; CDR3aa: CASSALREPFYEQYF